One and the same sample provided the 17 T cell receptor beta chains below, sequenced in a study of T cell responses to AZD1222 COVID-19 vaccine listed by TCRdb under 2021. The receptor library was made with the immunoSEQ multiplex PCR assay. The table comes from immuneACCESS by way of TCRdb, which keeps in-frame sequences with V and J called. Part of the clones is missing from these tables; in studies checked, under half for an unresolved V gene and the rest for unknown reasons. This sample lists approximately 67,000 clones; roughly nine tenths were detected once. Of the sample, roughly 31% falls within the top ten clones. The meaning of the sample's time point label: about 28 days (+/-7) after the second vaccine dose. The sample here was peripheral blood, taken 28 days after the second AZD1222 dose. Source of these receptors: an adult who received the AZD1222 COVID-19 vaccine.

The chain employs TRBV3-1 (or the pseudogene TRBV3-2) and TRBJ2-7, with a weak D call TRBD2 (5 bases). With 1 base removed from V and 2 bases from J, the gap between germline ends came to 15 bases. Germline-derived CDR1 and CDR2 are LGHDT and YNNKEL (reference sequence). This CDR3 has 16 residues. The chain's CDR3 is CASSQGWSEVAYEQYF. CDR3 nucleotide sequence: TGTGCCAGCAGCCAAGGATGGTCGGAGGTGGCCTACGAGCAGTACTTC.

The V call is TRBV7-9, the J call TRBJ2-1; 14 nucleotides align to TRBD2. The V segment lost 6 bases and the J segment 1 base; nucleotides outside the gene matches: 11. The CDR3 consists of 19 residues. Germline CDR1 and CDR2: SEHNR and FQNEAQ (reference sequence). Here the CDR3 DNA reads TGTGCCAGCAGGCAAACGGGACTAGCGGGAGATGGGTCCTACAATGAGCAGTTCTTC. Translation: CASRQTGLAGDGSYNEQFF.

The V and J genes are TRBV9 and TRBJ2-5; 7 bases match TRBD2. This CDR3 region has 16 residues. Trimming removed 0 bases from V and 2 bases from J; junction bases left unmatched: 7. Germline V gives CDR1 SGDLS, CDR2 YYNGEE. The CDR3 spells CASSVAPAAGQETQYF. The CDR3 DNA reads as TGTGCCAGCAGCGTAGCTCCTGCAGCGGGACAAGAGACCCAGTACTTC.

The chain has TRBV12-5 and TRBJ2-7; a weak D match, TRBD1 (6 bases). The length of the CDR3 is 12 residues. Trimming removed 6 bases at V and 3 bases at J, with 9 bases between. Germline values: CDR1 LGHNT, CDR2 FRNRAP. The CDR3 loop is CASGRDIYEQYF. DNA for the CDR3: TGTGCTAGTGGCCGGGACATCTACGAGCAGTACTTC.

The chain couples TRBV28 to TRBJ2-7, with TRBD2 matching over 14 bases. The CDR3 has 16 amino acids. Germline V gene lookup returns CDR1 MDHEN and CDR2 SYDVKM. After removal of 3 bases from V and 5 bases from J, the junction contained 6 bases not matched to a gene. The DNA of the CDR3 is TGTGCCAGCAGTTTTCGACTAGCGGGAGGGGAAAACGAGCAGTACTTC. It is translated as CASSFRLAGGENEQYF.

This sequence joins TRBV7-9 and TRBJ2-1; TRBD1 matches at 8 bases. The CDR3 length is 15 residues. Trimming cost V 6 bases and J 4 bases; bases outside gene matches: 8. The germline V gene has CDR1 SEHNR and CDR2 FQNEAQ (reference sequence). The CDR3: CASSRDRGLYNEQFF. The CDR3 DNA reads as TGTGCCAGCAGTCGAGACAGGGGACTTTACAATGAGCAGTTCTTC.

J is TRBJ2-2 and V is TRBV27; D is possibly TRBD2 (6 bases). This CDR3 has 15 residues. From germline, CDR1 is MNHEY and CDR2 SMNVEV (reference sequence). V gave up 6 bases and J gave up 5 bases, with 16 bases separating them. CDR3 region: CASRTAGRGTGELFF. CDR3 in DNA: TGTGCCAGCAGAACGGCCGGGAGAGGGACCGGGGAGCTGTTTTTT.

This chain joins TRBV15 and TRBJ2-7; TRBD2 agrees at 7 bases. V was clipped by 4 bases and J by 3 bases; unmatched bases: 6. The germline gives CDR1 LNHNV, CDR2 YYDKDF (reference sequence). The CDR3 contains 14 residues. The CDR3 DNA reads TGTGCCACCAGCACCAGACGGACTAGCTACGAGCAGTACTTC. This gives the protein CATSTRRTSYEQYF.

This chain uses TRBV7-2 with TRBJ2-2; perhaps TRBD2 as D (5 bases). Per the germline V gene, CDR1 is SGHTA and CDR2 is FQGNSA. This CDR3 is built from 13 residues. V shed 7 bases and J shed 6 bases, with 12 bases lying between them. In DNA form, the CDR3 reads TGTGCCAGCACGAGGGAGTGGGCCGGGGAGCTGTTTTTT. Residues: CASTREWAGELFF.

The rearrangement uses TRBV5-4 and TRBJ1-4, with D tentatively TRBD1 (5 bases). The germline gives CDR1 SGHNT, CDR2 YYREEE (reference sequence). The CDR3 is 14 amino acids. The V end was cut by 4 bases, the J end by 5 bases, with 12 bases between. CDR3 sequence: CASSVQGANEKLFF. DNA of the CDR3: TGTGCCAGCAGCGTTCAGGGTGCGAATGAAAAACTGTTTTTT.

For this clone: The germline gene is not matched at one end of the junction; a read error may be the cause. The chain has TRBV6-6 and TRBJ2-5, with D perhaps matching TRBD2 (5 bases). CDR3 length: 12 residues. CDR1 is MNHNY, CDR2 SVGAGI, per germline (reference sequence). The CDR3 region is CASSYRDYPEDF. DNA of the CDR3: TGTGCCAGCAGTTACCGAGACTACCCAGAGGACTTC.

The V call is TRBV18, the J call TRBJ2-7; D is perhaps TRBD1 or TRBD2 (5 bases each). With 2 bases removed from V and 6 bases from J, the gap between germline ends came to 5 bases. In germline, CDR1 is KGHSH, CDR2 LQKENI. The CDR3 loop spans 11 amino acids. The CDR3 DNA follows: TGTGCCAGCTCACCAGGGACCGAGCAGTACTTC. Its translation is CASSPGTEQYF.

The chain combines TRBV28 with TRBJ2-4; D possibly corresponds to TRBD2 (5 bases). Germline V lookup: CDR1 MDHEN, CDR2 SYDVKM. The germline V and J ends were trimmed by 2 bases and 6 bases, with 8 bases remaining between them. This CDR3 has 13 amino acids. CDR3 DNA: TGTGCCAGCAGTTTACAGGAGGTAAACATTCAGTACTTC. It specifies CASSLQEVNIQYF.

The V gene is TRBV4-3, the J gene TRBJ1-1; D is unclear. The CDR3 is made up of 14 amino acids. Per germline, CDR1 LGHNA and CDR2 YSLEER. Trimming pared 0 bases from V and 1 base from J, leaving 6 bases between. CDR3 in amino acids: CASSQELGNTEAFF. DNA of the CDR3: TGCGCCAGCAGCCAAGAATTGGGGAACACTGAAGCTTTCTTT.

V usage is TRBV6-5 and J usage is TRBJ1-5; 9 bases match TRBD1. Trimming at V came to 0 bases and at J to 6 bases, leaving 3 bases not matched to a gene. In germline, CDR1 is MNHEY, CDR2 SVGAGI. This CDR3 is built from 15 residues. The chain's CDR3 is CASSYSGQGSQPQHF. The CDR3 bases are TGTGCCAGCAGTTACTCGGGACAGGGTAGTCAGCCCCAGCATTTT.

This chain links TRBV10-3 with TRBJ2-5, with D unresolved. The CDR3 sequence is 11 residues long. Germline values: CDR1 ENHRY, CDR2 SYGVKD. Trimming left V 8 bases short and J 1 base short, with 5 bases between. Written as DNA, the CDR3 is TGTGCCATCTTAGTCCAAGAGACCCAGTACTTC. Its protein is CAILVQETQYF.

This chain connects TRBV4-3 to TRBJ2-1, with TRBD2 matching 16 bases. There are 18 residues in the CDR3. Germline V gene lookup returns CDR1 LGHNA and CDR2 YSLEER. V trimming: 4 bases; J trimming: 6 bases; junction bases outside the gene matches: 9. DNA of the CDR3: TGCGCCAGCAGCCCGTCCTACGGGACTAGCGGGAGGGGCAATGAGCAGTTCTTC. This codes for CASSPSYGTSGRGNEQFF.